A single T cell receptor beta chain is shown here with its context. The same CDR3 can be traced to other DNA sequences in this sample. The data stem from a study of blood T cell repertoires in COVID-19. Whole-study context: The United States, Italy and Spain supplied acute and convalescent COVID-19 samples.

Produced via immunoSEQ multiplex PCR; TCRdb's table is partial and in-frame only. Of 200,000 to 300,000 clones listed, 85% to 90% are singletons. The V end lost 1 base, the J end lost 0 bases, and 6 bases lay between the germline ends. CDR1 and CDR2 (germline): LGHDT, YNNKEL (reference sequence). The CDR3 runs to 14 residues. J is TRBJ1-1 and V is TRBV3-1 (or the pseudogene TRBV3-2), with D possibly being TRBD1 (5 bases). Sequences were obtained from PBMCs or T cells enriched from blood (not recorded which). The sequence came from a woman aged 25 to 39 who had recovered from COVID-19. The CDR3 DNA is TGTGCCAGCAGCCAAGGACAGCTGAACACTGAAGCTTTCTTT. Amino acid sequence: CASSQGQLNTEAFF.